This T cell receptor (beta chain) was sequenced for a study of T-cell reconstitution after alpha-beta-depleted transplantation in children. General study results and limits: T-cell numbers and diversity, one year after transplant, stemmed largely from T cells that were newly produced. Reportedly, only several hundred clones from non-depleted graft cells drove alpha-beta T-cell counts at about two months. The origin of high day-60 TCRbeta diversity in some patients lay in surviving recipient T cells and thymic progenitors.

As it was prepared, the TCRbeta library received unique molecular identifiers. One entry per CDR3 protein results from TCRdb running MiXCR on the PCR reads. The table records 450,000 to 700,000 distinct CDR3 sequences, around 27% of them present only once. Only a few counts were recorded for this clonotype. Its matching antigen is unknown. The sample in question was PBMCs, obtained before TCRalphabeta/CD19-depleted stem cell transplant. The origin of this receptor is a boy less than two years old with Wiskott-Aldrich syndrome, due to receive a stem cell transplant.

The CDR3 spells CASSLNSGRAFSSYNEQFF. The CDR3 region has the DNA TGTGCCAGCAGCTTAAATAGCGGGCGGGCGTTCAGCTCCTACAATGAGCAGTTCTTC. The gene calls are TRBV28 and TRBJ2-1; 7 bases line up with TRBD2. Losses at the gene ends were 6 bases for V and 0 bases for J; bases not matched to a gene: 17. The length of the CDR3 is 19 residues. CDR1 is MDHEN, CDR2 SYDVKM, per germline.